A selection of T cell receptor beta chains follows, all from one sample in a study of monozygotic twins with inflammatory bowel disease. Following a re-call of the 5' RACE reads, TCRdb has one entry per CDR3 protein and lacks DNA. This sample contains around 97,000 distinct CDR3 sequences. What was sequenced was blood. The source is a human donor with ulcerative colitis or Crohn's disease, or a healthy co-twin of an affected twin (not recorded which). Each CDR3 is given with its conserved first and last residue. Each record gives: J gene, V gene, CDR3 protein.

>TRBJ1-5|TRBV28
CASSPGRHQPQHF
>TRBJ2-7|TRBV18
CASSQSRESYEQYF
>TRBJ2-3|TRBV20-1
CSARLASGRLDTQYF
>TRBJ1-1|TRBV6-1
CASSLNGNTEAFF
>TRBJ1-4|TRBV2
CASSEALPALSEKLFF
>TRBJ2-2|TRBV4-3
CASTPRQGSLGELFF
>TRBJ1-1|TRBV5-5
CASRKEGPEAFF
>TRBJ2-7|TRBV7-8
CASSLDSPGPYEQYF
>TRBJ2-1|TRBV20-1
CSARDLRTSAYNEQFF
>TRBJ2-1|TRBV24-1
CATSDFGQGPNEQFF